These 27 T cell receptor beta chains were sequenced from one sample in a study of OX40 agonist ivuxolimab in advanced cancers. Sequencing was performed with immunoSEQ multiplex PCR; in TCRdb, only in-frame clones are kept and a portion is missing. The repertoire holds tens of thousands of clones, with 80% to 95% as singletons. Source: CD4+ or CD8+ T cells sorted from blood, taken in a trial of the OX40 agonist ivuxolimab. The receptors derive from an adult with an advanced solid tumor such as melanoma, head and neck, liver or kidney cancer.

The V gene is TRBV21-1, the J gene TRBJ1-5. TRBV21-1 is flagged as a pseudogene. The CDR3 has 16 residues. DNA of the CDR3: TGTGCCAGCAGCAAAGCGCTGGGGGTTAACAATCAGCCCCAGCATTTT. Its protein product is CASSKALGVNNQPQHF.

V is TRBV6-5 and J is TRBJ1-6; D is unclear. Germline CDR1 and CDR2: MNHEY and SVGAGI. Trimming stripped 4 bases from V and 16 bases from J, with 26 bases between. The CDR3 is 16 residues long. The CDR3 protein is CASSFAHQTTGHPLHF. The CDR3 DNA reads TGTGCCAGCAGTTTCGCCCACCAAACCACGGGCCACCCTCTCCACTTT.

CDR3 region: CASSSRQAGEQFF. The CDR3 DNA sequence: TGTGCCAGTAGTTCCCGACAGGCCGGTGAGCAGTTCTTC. V is TRBV19 and J is TRBJ2-1; perhaps TRBD1 as D (6 bases). Germline V gene lookup returns CDR1 LNHDA and CDR2 SQIVND (reference sequence). The V end lost 5 bases, the J end lost 9 bases, and 14 bases lay between the germline ends. This CDR3 region has 13 residues.

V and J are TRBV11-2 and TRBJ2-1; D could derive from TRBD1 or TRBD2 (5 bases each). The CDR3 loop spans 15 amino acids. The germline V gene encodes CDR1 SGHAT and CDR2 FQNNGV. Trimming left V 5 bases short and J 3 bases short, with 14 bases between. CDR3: CASSGGPGNYNEQFF. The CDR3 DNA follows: TGTGCCAGCAGCGGGGGACCCGGCAACTACAATGAGCAGTTCTTC.

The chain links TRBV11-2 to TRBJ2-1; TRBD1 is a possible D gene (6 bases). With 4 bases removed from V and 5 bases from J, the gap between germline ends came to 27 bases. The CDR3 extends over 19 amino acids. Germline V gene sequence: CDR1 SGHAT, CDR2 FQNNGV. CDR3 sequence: CASSSPSLLQGQKNNEQFF. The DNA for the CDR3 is TGTGCCAGCAGCTCGCCGTCCCTCTTACAGGGCCAGAAGAACAATGAGCAGTTCTTC. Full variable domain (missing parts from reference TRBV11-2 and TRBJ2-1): EAGVAQSPRYKIIEKRQSVAFWCNPISGHATLYWYQQILGQGPKLLIQFQNNGVVDDSQLPKDRFSAERLKGVDSTLKIQPAKLEDSAVYLCASSSPSLLQGQKNNEQFFGPGTRLTVL.

The CDR3 is CAWSHVTTDTQYF. The CDR3 DNA reads as TGTGCCTGGAGCCATGTGACCACAGATACGCAGTATTTT. J is TRBJ2-3 and V is TRBV30; D uncertain. Deletions cut 3 bases from V and 2 bases from J, with 9 bases between. This CDR3 comprises 13 residues. CDR1 is GTSNPN and CDR2 is SVGIG in the germline V gene (reference sequence).

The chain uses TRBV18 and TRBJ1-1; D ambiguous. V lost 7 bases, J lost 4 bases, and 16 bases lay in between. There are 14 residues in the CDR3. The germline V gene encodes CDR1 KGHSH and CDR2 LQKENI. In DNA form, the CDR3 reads TGTGCCAGCTACACCGGCGGCGGGAGCACTGAAGCTTTCTTT. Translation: CASYTGGGSTEAFF.

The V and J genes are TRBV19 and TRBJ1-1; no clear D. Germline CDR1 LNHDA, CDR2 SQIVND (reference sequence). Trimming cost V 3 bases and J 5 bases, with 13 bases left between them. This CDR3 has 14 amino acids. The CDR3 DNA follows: TGTGCCAGTAGTATCGGCACCTTCGAGACTGAAGCTTTCTTT. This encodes CASSIGTFETEAFF.

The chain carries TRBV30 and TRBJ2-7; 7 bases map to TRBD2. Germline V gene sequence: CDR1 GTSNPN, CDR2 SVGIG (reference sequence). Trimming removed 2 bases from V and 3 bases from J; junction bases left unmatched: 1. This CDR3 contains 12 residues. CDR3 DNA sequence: TGTGCCTGGAGTCGGGGGGACTACGAGCAGTACTTC. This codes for CAWSRGDYEQYF.

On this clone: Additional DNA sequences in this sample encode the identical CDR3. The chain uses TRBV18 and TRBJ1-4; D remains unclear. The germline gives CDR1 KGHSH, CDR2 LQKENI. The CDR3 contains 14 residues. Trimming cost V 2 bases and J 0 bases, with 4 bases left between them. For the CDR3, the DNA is TGTGCCAGCTCACCAGGGGCAACTAATGAAAAACTGTTTTTT. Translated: CASSPGATNEKLFF. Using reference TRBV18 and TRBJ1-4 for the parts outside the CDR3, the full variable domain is NAGVMQNPRHLVRRRGQEARLRCSPMKGHSHVYWYRQLPEEGLKFMVYLQKENIIDESGMPKERFSAEFPKEGPSILRIQQVVRGDSAAYFCASSPGATNEKLFFGSGTQLSVL.

As DNA, the CDR3 is TGTGCCTGGACGAGGGGGGAGGCCGGGGAGCTGTTTTTT. Its protein product is CAWTRGEAGELFF. The V and J genes are TRBV30 and TRBJ2-2; perhaps D is TRBD1 or TRBD2 (6 bases each). The CDR3 totals 13 residues. The ends were cut back, 4 bases at V and 6 bases at J, with 12 bases in the middle. The germline gives CDR1 GTSNPN, CDR2 SVGIG (reference sequence). The complete variable domain, with remaining parts taken from reference TRBV30 and TRBJ2-2, reads SQTIHQWPATLVQPVGSPLSLECTVEGTSNPNLYWYRQAAGRGLQLLFYSVGIGQISSEVPQNLSASRPQDRQFILSSKKLLLSDSGFYLCAWTRGEAGELFFGEGSRLTVL.

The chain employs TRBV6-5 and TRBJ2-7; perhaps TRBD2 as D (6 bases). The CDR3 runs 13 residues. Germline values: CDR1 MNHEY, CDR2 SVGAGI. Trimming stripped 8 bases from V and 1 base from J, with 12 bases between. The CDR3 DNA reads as TGTGCCAGCTCACCAGGGAGGTCCTACGAGCAGTACTTC. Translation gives CASSPGRSYEQYF.

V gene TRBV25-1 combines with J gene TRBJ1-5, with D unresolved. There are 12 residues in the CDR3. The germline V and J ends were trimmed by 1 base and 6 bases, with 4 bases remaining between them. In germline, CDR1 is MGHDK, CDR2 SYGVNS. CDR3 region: CASSESCQPQHF. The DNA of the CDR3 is TGTGCCAGCAGTGAATCGTGTCAGCCCCAGCATTTT.

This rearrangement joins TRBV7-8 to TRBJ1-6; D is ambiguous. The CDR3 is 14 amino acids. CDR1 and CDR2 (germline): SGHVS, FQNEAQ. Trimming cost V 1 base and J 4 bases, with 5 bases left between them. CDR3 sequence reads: CASSLVLYNSPLHF. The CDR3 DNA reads TGTGCCAGCAGCTTAGTCCTGTATAATTCACCCCTCCACTTT.

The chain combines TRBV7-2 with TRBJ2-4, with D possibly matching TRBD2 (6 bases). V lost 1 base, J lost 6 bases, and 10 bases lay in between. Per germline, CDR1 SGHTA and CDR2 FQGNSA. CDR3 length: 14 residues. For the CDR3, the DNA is TGTGCCAGCAGCTTAGTTCTGGAGGGAAACATTCAGTACTTC. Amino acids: CASSLVLEGNIQYF.

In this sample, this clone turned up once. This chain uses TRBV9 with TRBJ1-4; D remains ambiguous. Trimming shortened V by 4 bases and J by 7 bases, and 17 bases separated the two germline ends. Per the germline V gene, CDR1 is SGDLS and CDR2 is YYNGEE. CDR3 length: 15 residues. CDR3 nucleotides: TGTGCCAGCAGCCCCGGTCTTGTCGGATCTGAAAAACTGTTTTTT. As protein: CASSPGLVGSEKLFF.

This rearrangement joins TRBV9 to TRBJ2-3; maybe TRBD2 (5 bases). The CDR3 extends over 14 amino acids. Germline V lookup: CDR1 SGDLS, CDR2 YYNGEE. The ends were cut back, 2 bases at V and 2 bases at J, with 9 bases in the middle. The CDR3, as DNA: TGTGCCAGCAGCGTCACCGGGGACACAGATACGCAGTATTTT. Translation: CASSVTGDTDTQYF.

DNA of the CDR3: TGTGCCAGCACGAAAGTTACAGGGGGTTATGGCTACACCTTC. This encodes CASTKVTGGYGYTF. The rearrangement joins TRBV5-8 to TRBJ1-2; 8 nucleotides line up with TRBD1. The germline CDR1 and CDR2 sequences are SGHTS and YDEGEE. The trim removed 6 bases at V and 5 bases at J, leaving 9 bases unmatched. The CDR3 runs 14 residues.

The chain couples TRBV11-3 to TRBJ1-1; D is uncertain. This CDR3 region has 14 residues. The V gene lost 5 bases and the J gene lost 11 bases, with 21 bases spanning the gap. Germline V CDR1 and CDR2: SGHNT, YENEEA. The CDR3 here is CASSPGGMRERAFF. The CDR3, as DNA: TGTGCCAGCAGCCCCGGAGGAATGAGGGAACGGGCTTTCTTT. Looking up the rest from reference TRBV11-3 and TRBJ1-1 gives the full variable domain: EAGVVQSPRYKIIEKKQPVAFWCNPISGHNTLYWYLQNLGQGPELLIRYENEEAVDDSQLPKDRFSAERLKGVDSTLKIQPAELGDSAVYLCASSPGGMRERAFFGQGTRLTVV.

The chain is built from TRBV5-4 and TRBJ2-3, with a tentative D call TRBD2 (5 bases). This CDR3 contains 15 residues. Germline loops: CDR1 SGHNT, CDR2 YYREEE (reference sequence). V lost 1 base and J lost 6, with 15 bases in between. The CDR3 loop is CASSLMLVEGDTQYF. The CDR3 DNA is TGTGCCAGCAGCTTGATGCTCGTAGAGGGTGATACGCAGTATTTT.

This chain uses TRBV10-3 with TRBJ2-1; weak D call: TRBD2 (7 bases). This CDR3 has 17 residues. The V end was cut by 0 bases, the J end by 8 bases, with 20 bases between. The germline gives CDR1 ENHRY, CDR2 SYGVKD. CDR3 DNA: TGTGCCATCAGTGAGTCTGTTTGGGGGGGCCGGACCGATGAGCAGTTCTTC. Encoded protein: CAISESVWGGRTDEQFF.

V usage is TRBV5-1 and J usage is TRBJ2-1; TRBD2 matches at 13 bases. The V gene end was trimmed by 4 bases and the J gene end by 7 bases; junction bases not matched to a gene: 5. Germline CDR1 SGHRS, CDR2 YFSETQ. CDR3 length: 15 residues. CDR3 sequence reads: CASSALAGGENEQFF. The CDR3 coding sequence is TGCGCCAGCAGCGCACTAGCGGGAGGGGAGAATGAGCAGTTCTTC.

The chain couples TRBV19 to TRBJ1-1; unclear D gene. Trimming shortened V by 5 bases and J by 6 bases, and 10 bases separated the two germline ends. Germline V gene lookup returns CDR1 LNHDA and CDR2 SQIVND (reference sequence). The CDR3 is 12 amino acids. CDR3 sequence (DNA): TGTGCCAGTAGTCCACCTCGGTCTGAAGCTTTCTTT. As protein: CASSPPRSEAFF.

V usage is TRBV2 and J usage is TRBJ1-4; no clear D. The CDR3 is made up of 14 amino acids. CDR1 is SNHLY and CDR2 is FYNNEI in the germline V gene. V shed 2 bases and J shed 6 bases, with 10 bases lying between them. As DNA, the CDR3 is TGTGCCAGCAGTGAAAGGGAGAAACATGAAAAACTGTTTTTT. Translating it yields CASSEREKHEKLFF.

DNA for the CDR3: TGTGCCAGCAGTTACTCATCCCAGCCCGGGGAGCTGTTTTTT. Its translation is CASSYSSQPGELFF. The V and J genes are TRBV6-5 and TRBJ2-2; D is uncertain. The CDR3 has 14 amino acids. The germline V gene encodes CDR1 MNHEY and CDR2 SVGAGI. Trimming removed 0 bases from V and 6 bases from J, with 8 bases in between.

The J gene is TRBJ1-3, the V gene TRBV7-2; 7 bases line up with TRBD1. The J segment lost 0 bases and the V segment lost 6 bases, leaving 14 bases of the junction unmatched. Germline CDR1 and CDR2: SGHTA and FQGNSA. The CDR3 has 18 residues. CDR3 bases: TGTGCCAGCAGTCTTAGAGGGGGCAGGGGGAACTCTGGAAACACCATATATTTT. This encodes CASSLRGGRGNSGNTIYF.

CDR3 nucleotides: TGTGCCAGCAGCAAAACAGGGTCCTACAATGAGCAGTTCTTC. It codes for CASSKTGSYNEQFF. The chain combines TRBV7-3 with TRBJ2-1; TRBD1 is a possible D gene (6 bases). Trimming took off 5 bases at V and 1 base at J, with 9 bases between the two ends. The germline gives CDR1 SGHTA, CDR2 FQGTGA. This CDR3 is 14 amino acids long.